The 32 T cell receptor beta chains given below trace back to one sample, sequenced in a study of T-cell memory formation after mild COVID-19. A single record per CDR3 protein comes from TCRdb applying MiXCR to the 5' RACE reads. The sample includes about half a million distinct CDR3 sequences, 15% to 20% of them seen just once. What was sequenced was PBMCs or a T cell subset sorted from them (not recorded which). These receptors were taken from an adult woman who had mild COVID-19 (a few samples of this study predate the infection). Cell type and time point are not known.

The chain links TRBV12-3 or TRBV12-4 to TRBJ1-4; D gene ambiguous. This CDR3 is 15 amino acids long. Trimming pared 7 bases from V and 4 bases from J, leaving 16 bases between. The CDR3 is CASTIGGLINEKLFF. In DNA, the CDR3 is TGTGCCAGCACCATCGGCGGACTGATTAATGAAAAACTGTTTTTT.

This clonotype was seen more than once but under ten times. The gene calls are TRBV4-1 and TRBJ2-3, with D possibly TRBD1 on 6 matching bases. The CDR3 sequence is 17 residues long. V lost 4 bases, J lost 4 bases, and 21 bases lay in between. Germline-derived CDR1 and CDR2 are MGHRA and YSYEKL. CDR3: CASSLLILLGQPDTQYF. The CDR3, as DNA: TGCGCCAGCAGCCTCCTGATCCTCCTGGGACAACCAGATACGCAGTATTTT.

The rearrangement uses TRBV20-1 and TRBJ2-5; either TRBD1 or TRBD2 may supply D (6 bases each). Germline-derived CDR1 and CDR2 are DFQATT and SNEGSKA (reference sequence). The CDR3 sequence is 10 residues long. The CDR3 DNA follows: TGCAACCCGAAGGGGGGGACCCAGTACTTC. It yields the protein CNPKGGTQYF.

This clonotype was found many times. This sequence joins TRBV12-3 or TRBV12-4 and TRBJ2-5; the D call may be TRBD1 or TRBD2 (5 bases each). The CDR3 covers 15 residues. The germline V and J ends were trimmed by 2 bases and 4 bases, with 14 bases remaining between them. The CDR3 bases are TGTGCCAGCAGTTTAAGTGGACTCGGGGCAGAGACCCAGTACTTC. Its translation is CASSLSGLGAETQYF.

This clonotype was recorded at least ten times. The gene calls are TRBV19 and TRBJ2-1; 9 nucleotides agree with TRBD2. Germline V gives CDR1 LNHDA, CDR2 SQIVND (reference sequence). The CDR3 loop spans 15 amino acids. V dropped 5 bases and J dropped 6; count of bases not matched to a gene: 8. In DNA form, the CDR3 reads TGTGCCAGTAGTGCATCGGGACTAGCCTTCAATGAGCAGTTCTTC. Protein sequence: CASSASGLAFNEQFF.

The chain uses TRBV5-1 and TRBJ1-3; weak D call: TRBD1 (5 bases). Germline V gene lookup returns CDR1 SGHRS and CDR2 YFSETQ. There are 15 residues in the CDR3. Deletions cut 5 bases from V and 0 bases from J, with 12 bases between. CDR3 bases: TGCGCCAGCAGAAGCGACAGCCTCTCTGGAAACACCATATATTTT. Encoded protein: CASRSDSLSGNTIYF.

The V call is TRBV3-1, the J call TRBJ1-1; D perhaps matches TRBD1 (5 bases). This CDR3 contains 12 residues. The V and J ends lost 1 base and 8 bases respectively, with 8 bases between them. Germline values: CDR1 LGHDT, CDR2 YNNKEL (reference sequence). The CDR3 sequence is CASSQVRGEAFF. The CDR3 coding sequence is TGTGCCAGCAGCCAAGTACGGGGGGAAGCTTTCTTT.

The V and J genes are TRBV6-6 and TRBJ1-2; tentatively, D is TRBD1 (5 bases). CDR3 length: 15 residues. V was trimmed by 6 bases and J by 5 bases, leaving 19 bases between them. Germline assignment: CDR1 MNHNY and CDR2 SVGAGI (reference sequence). The CDR3 sequence: CASRSQGLDGYGYTF. Here the CDR3 DNA reads TGTGCCAGCAGAAGTCAGGGACTGGATGGGTATGGCTACACCTTC.

In nucleotides, the CDR3 is TGCGCCAGCAGCCCAAGTCCCGCGCGTCAGCACACTGAAGCTTTCTTT. It codes for CASSPSPARQHTEAFF. This chain connects TRBV4-1 to TRBJ1-1; D is uncertain. The CDR3 is 16 amino acids. Per germline, CDR1 MGHRA and CDR2 YSYEKL. Trimming removed 4 bases from V and 3 bases from J, with 18 bases in between.

The table lists this clonotype with a few counts. The chain uses TRBV7-2 and TRBJ2-4; no clear D. The CDR3 spans 14 residues. Germline V CDR1 and CDR2: SGHTA, FQGNSA. Deletions cut 6 bases from V and 0 bases from J, with 9 bases between. The CDR3 sequence: CASSLQTAKNIQYF. The CDR3, as DNA: TGTGCCAGCAGTCTTCAGACAGCCAAAAACATTCAGTACTTC.

J is TRBJ1-5 and V is TRBV12-3 or TRBV12-4, with D possibly matching TRBD1 (6 bases). The CDR3 length is 16 residues. V shed 2 bases and J shed 4 bases, with 15 bases lying between them. The CDR3 region has the DNA TGTGCCAGCAGTTTATTTCAGGGGCAAAGTAATCAGCCCCAGCATTTT. The encoded protein is CASSLFQGQSNQPQHF.

V and J are TRBV29-1 and TRBJ2-5, with 8 bases that match TRBD2. Per the germline V gene, CDR1 is SQVTM and CDR2 is ANQGSEA. J was trimmed by 5 bases and V by 3 bases; bases with no gene match: 5. CDR3 length: 13 amino acids. The CDR3 DNA reads as TGCAGCGTTGAGGGGACTAGTGTTGAGACCCAGTACTTC. Its protein product is CSVEGTSVETQYF.

This chain connects TRBV7-9 to TRBJ2-3; D possibly matches TRBD1 or TRBD2 (8 bases each). The CDR3 totals 18 residues. Germline V CDR1 and CDR2: SEHNR, FQNEAQ (reference sequence). V was trimmed by 0 bases and J by 4 bases, leaving 20 bases between them. CDR3 amino acids: CASSLALGQGLEADTQYF. The CDR3 nucleotides read TGTGCCAGCAGCTTAGCGCTAGGACAGGGACTAGAGGCAGATACGCAGTATTTT.

This clonotype was observed a few times. V is TRBV15 and J is TRBJ2-6; D may be TRBD1 (6 bases). Germline lookup yields CDR1 LNHNV and CDR2 YYDKDF (reference sequence). This CDR3 is built from 15 residues. V was cut by 0 bases and J by 3 bases, with 6 bases left in between. This chain's CDR3 is CATSRDRGGANVLTF. In DNA form, the CDR3 reads TGTGCCACCAGCAGAGACAGGGGTGGGGCCAACGTCCTGACTTTC. Drawing the rest from reference TRBV15 and TRBJ2-6, the complete variable domain is DAMVIQNPRYQVTQFGKPVTLSCSQTLNHNVMYWYQQKSSQAPKLLFHYYDKDFNNEADTPDNFQSRRPNTSFCFLDIRSPGLGDTAMYLCATSRDRGGANVLTFGAGSRLTVL.

V usage is TRBV29-1 and J usage is TRBJ1-5; D is perhaps TRBD1 (5 bases). Per the germline V gene, CDR1 is SQVTM and CDR2 is ANQGSEA. The ends were cut back, 5 bases at V and 5 bases at J, with 13 bases in the middle. This CDR3 comprises 13 residues. CDR3 nucleotide sequence: TGCAGCGTTTTATGGGGGTCCGATCAGCCCCAGCATTTT. It specifies CSVLWGSDQPQHF.

This clonotype was picked up a small number of times. The chain is built from TRBV4-3 and TRBJ2-4; D call uncertain. In germline, CDR1 is LGHNA, CDR2 YSLEER. The CDR3 runs 12 residues. V shed 0 bases and J shed 7 bases, with 4 bases lying between them. The CDR3 loop is CASSQDPNIQYF. The CDR3 DNA reads as TGCGCCAGCAGCCAAGACCCGAACATTCAGTACTTC.

This clonotype occurred a few times. The chain links TRBV25-1 to TRBJ2-7; D is possibly TRBD1 (6 bases). The germline CDR1 and CDR2 sequences are MGHDK and SYGVNS. CDR3 length: 13 amino acids. The ends were cut back, 8 bases at V and 2 bases at J, with 13 bases in the middle. The CDR3 sequence: CASRGTYTYEQYF. The CDR3 DNA is TGTGCCAGCCGAGGGACATATACCTACGAGCAGTACTTC.

This clonotype was found a few times. One end of the junction varies from germline; a read error may be responsible. The CDR3 region is CASSLASRGNAEAFF. The CDR3, as DNA: TGTGCCAGCAGCTTGGCCTCTAGGGGGAACGCTGAAGCTTTCTTT. This chain links TRBV5-6 with TRBJ1-1; D is possibly TRBD1 (6 bases). This CDR3 has 15 amino acids. The germline gives CDR1 SGHDT, CDR2 YYEEEE.

This clonotype was seen a handful of times. The chain links TRBV5-1 to TRBJ2-3, with a weak D call TRBD1 (6 bases). Trimming pared 4 bases from V and 12 bases from J, leaving 18 bases between. This CDR3 spans 13 amino acids. Germline CDR1 reads SGHRS; CDR2 reads YFSETQ. CDR3 protein: CASSPRDNGPQYF. The CDR3 region has the DNA TGCGCCAGCAGCCCGAGGGACAACGGTCCCCAGTATTTT.

This clonotype has only a few counts. The rearrangement joins TRBV19 to TRBJ2-7, with D hard to call. The V gene's germline CDR1 is LNHDA and CDR2 SQIVND (reference sequence). The germline V and J ends were trimmed by 6 bases and 5 bases, with 17 bases remaining between them. The CDR3 contains 14 residues. CDR3 in amino acids: CASSSSSAVDEQYF. The CDR3, as DNA: TGTGCCAGTAGCTCATCCTCCGCAGTAGACGAGCAGTACTTC. The full variable domain, with the rest looked up from reference TRBV19 and TRBJ2-7, is DGGITQSPKYLFRKEGQNVTLSCEQNLNHDAMYWYRQDPGQGLRLIYYSQIVNDFQKGDIAEGYSVSREKKESFPLTVTSAQKNPTAFYLCASSSSSAVDEQYFGPGTRLTVT.

This clonotype was seen repeatedly, ten times or more. CDR3 residues: CASSLSLGGGTEAFF. CDR3 DNA: TGTGCCAGCAGCTTGTCTCTCGGGGGAGGGACTGAAGCTTTCTTT. The V gene is TRBV5-5, the J gene TRBJ1-1; the D gene is possibly TRBD1 (5 bases). Germline loops: CDR1 SGHKS, CDR2 YYEKEE (reference sequence). Trimming shortened V by 1 base and J by 5 bases, and 15 bases separated the two germline ends. The CDR3 covers 15 residues. The variable domain in full, with the rest retrieved from reference TRBV5-5 and TRBJ1-1, is DAGVTQSPTHLIKTRGQQVTLRCSPISGHKSVSWYQQVLGQGPQFIFQYYEKEERGRGNFPDRFSARQFPNYSSELNVNALLLGDSALYLCASSLSLGGGTEAFFGQGTRLTVV.

The gene calls are TRBV12-5 and TRBJ2-2, with 15 bases lining up with TRBD2. V dropped 5 bases and J dropped 3; count of bases not matched to a gene: 7. CDR1 is LGHNT, CDR2 FRNRAP, per germline. The CDR3 covers 18 residues. CDR3 DNA sequence: TGTGCTAGTGGTCCAGGACTAGCGGGAGGGCCGGACACCGGGGAGCTGTTTTTT. Translating it yields CASGPGLAGGPDTGELFF. The entire variable domain, with the rest obtained from reference TRBV12-5 and TRBJ2-2, is as follows: DARVTQTPRHKVTEMGQEVTMRCQPILGHNTVFWYRQTMMQGLELLAYFRNRAPLDDSGMPKDRFSAEMPDATLATLKIQPSEPRDSAVYFCASGPGLAGGPDTGELFFGEGSRLTVL.

The chain joins TRBV12-3 or TRBV12-4 to TRBJ1-5; no reliable D call. V dropped 2 bases and J dropped 7 bases, with 9 bases sitting between them. The CDR3 is made up of 13 amino acids. The CDR3 sequence: CASSLFSGQPQHF. DNA of the CDR3: TGTGCCAGCAGTTTATTTTCTGGACAGCCCCAGCATTTT.

This clonotype was seen a few times. V is TRBV5-1 and J is TRBJ2-3, with D possibly called TRBD1 or TRBD2 (5 bases each). The CDR3 runs 14 residues. In germline, CDR1 is SGHRS, CDR2 YFSETQ. V lost 5 bases to trimming and J lost 0 bases, with 10 bases between them. CDR3 in amino acids: CASRPGASTDTQYF. CDR3 in DNA: TGCGCCAGCAGGCCCGGGGCCAGCACAGATACGCAGTATTTT.

This clonotype was counted many times. The chain employs TRBV7-2 and TRBJ2-5; D is ambiguous. Germline CDR1 and CDR2: SGHTA and FQGNSA. Between the trimmed V and J ends, which lost 1 base and 5 bases, there was a span of 11 bases. The CDR3 has 14 amino acids. The CDR3 here is CASSLEYQTETQYF. DNA of the CDR3: TGTGCCAGCAGCTTAGAGTACCAGACGGAGACCCAGTACTTC. Full variable domain (remainder filled in from reference TRBV7-2 and TRBJ2-5): GAGVSQSPSNKVTEKGKDVELRCDPISGHTALYWYRQSLGQGLEFLIYFQGNSAPDKSGLPSDRFSAERTGGSVSTLTIQRTQQEDSAVYLCASSLEYQTETQYFGPGTRLLVL.

The chain combines TRBV7-9 with TRBJ1-4; TRBD1 is a possible D gene (6 bases). Germline V gene lookup returns CDR1 SEHNR and CDR2 FQNEAQ (reference sequence). The V gene lost 0 bases and the J gene lost 7 bases, with 21 bases spanning the gap. The CDR3 extends over 18 amino acids. CDR3 DNA: TGTGCCAGCAGCTTAGCCCTAATGGGGTACGCAGGGGCTGAAAAACTGTTTTTT. This gives the protein CASSLALMGYAGAEKLFF.

There are a few counts of this clonotype. The chain combines TRBV6-4 with TRBJ1-1, with no clear D. V lost 0 bases and J 1 base, leaving 6 bases between the germline ends. Germline CDR1 and CDR2: MRHNA and SNTAGT. The CDR3 spans 14 residues. The CDR3 loop reads CASSDSTGNTEAFF. CDR3 coding DNA: TGTGCCAGCAGTGACTCGACGGGGAACACTGAAGCTTTCTTT.

This clonotype came up a few times. The V and J genes are TRBV6-5 and TRBJ1-1, with D possibly TRBD1 on 5 matching bases. Trimming pared 0 bases from V and 1 base from J, leaving 12 bases between. There are 16 residues in the CDR3. Per germline, CDR1 MNHEY and CDR2 SVGAGI. The chain's CDR3 is CASSYSMTASNTEAFF. The CDR3 DNA reads as TGTGCCAGCAGTTACTCGATGACAGCCTCGAACACTGAAGCTTTCTTT.

The chain is built from TRBV19 and TRBJ1-5; 8 positions match TRBD1. The CDR3 has 16 residues. Per the germline V gene, CDR1 is LNHDA and CDR2 is SQIVND (reference sequence). After removal of 5 bases from V and 1 base from J, the junction contained 7 bases not matched to a gene. The CDR3 loop is CASSFLDRASNQPQHF. In DNA, the CDR3 is TGTGCCAGTAGTTTCTTGGACAGGGCAAGCAATCAGCCCCAGCATTTT.

The chain has TRBV3-1 and TRBJ2-2, with a weak D call TRBD1 (6 bases). V was trimmed by 4 bases and J by 8 bases, leaving 11 bases between them. Germline loops: CDR1 LGHDT, CDR2 YNNKEL (reference sequence). The CDR3 is 13 residues long. The chain's CDR3 is CASSRGQTGELFF. In nucleotides, the CDR3 is TGTGCCAGCAGCCGAGGACAGACAGGGGAGCTGTTTTTT.

Worth noting for this clonotype: The conserved phenylalanine or tryptophan is not found at the CDR3 terminus, so this likely reflects a read error. Because the CDR3's place on the DNA is in doubt, the DNA is left out and the CDR3 is given as listed by TCRdb. This chain joins TRBV11-1 and TRBJ2-4; the table's D call, TRBD1, has no DNA check behind it. The CDR3 is 10 amino acids in total, end residues counted. Germline V gene sequence: CDR1 SGHAT, CDR2 FQDESV (reference sequence). The CDR3 loop is CASSLLGGGL.

This clonotype occurred a few times. V usage is TRBV7-6 and J usage is TRBJ2-6; perhaps D is TRBD1 or TRBD2 (5 bases each). The germline V and J ends were trimmed by 5 bases and 0 bases, with 20 bases remaining between them. The CDR3 covers 19 residues. Germline loops: CDR1 SGHVS, CDR2 FNYEAQ. DNA of the CDR3: TGTGCCAGCAGCCGCCCTACCGGGACCGAAAGCTCTGGGGCCAACGTCCTGACTTTC. The encoded protein is CASSRPTGTESSGANVLTF.